The clone carrying this T cell receptor beta chain was seen a few times. This specimen belongs to a study of early T cells in non-severe SARS-CoV-2 infection. Attachment of unique molecular identifiers was made to individual cDNA molecules. One entry per CDR3 protein results from TCRdb running MiXCR on the 5' RACE reads. There are some 50,000 distinct CDR3 sequences in the sample; about 4.2% occur only once, and roughly 6% lies in the top ten. Germline CDR1 reads SGHAT; CDR2 reads FQNNGV. This CDR3 spans 15 amino acids. The V gene lost 4 bases and the J gene lost 0 bases, with 10 bases spanning the gap.

The chain is built from TRBV11-2 and TRBJ1-3; tentatively, D is TRBD1 (6 bases). This receptor was obtained from an adult who was a healthcare worker with PCR-confirmed SARS-CoV-2 infection or an uninfected control (not recorded which). The sequenced material came from whole blood. The CDR3, as DNA: TGTGCCAGCAGCTCCGGGACACACTCTGGAAACACCATATATTTT. Encoded protein: CASSSGTHSGNTIYF.